Listed below are T cell receptor beta chains from one sample, sequenced in a study of T cells after posttransplantation cyclophosphamide. Method: immunoSEQ multiplex PCR; TCRdb's copy keeps in-frame clones and lacks some. This sample yields approximately 20,000 clones, of which around 90% are seen a single time; about 6.7% belongs to the top ten. This specimen was PBMCs, taken after allogeneic stem cell transplant with posttransplant cyclophosphamide. The receptors derive from a female patient in her 40s who received an allogeneic stem cell transplant from a related donor, was CMV-positive, and had no GVHD. Some of these T cells may belong to the graft donor. Both conserved end residues are part of each CDR3. D genes are given only for firm matches. Size values are once, few and many counts, or a class for expanded clones, and some rows have none.

abundance: NA
v_gene: TRBV25-1
d_gene: TRBD2
j_gene: TRBJ2-5
CDR3nt: TGTGCCAGCAGTACAGCTAGCGGAGGGGTTCAAGAGACCCAGTACTTC
CDR3aa: CASSTASGGVQETQYF

abundance: NA
v_gene: TRBV2
d_gene: TRBD2
j_gene: TRBJ2-1
CDR3nt: TGTGCCAGCTGCCCTAGCGGGAGTAGCAATGAGCAGTTCTTC
CDR3aa: CASCPSGSSNEQFF

abundance: once
v_gene: TRBV13
d_gene: NA
j_gene: TRBJ1-4
CDR3nt: TGTGCCAGCAGCATAGGGAGTTCAACTGCAACTAGGGAAAAACTGTTTTTT
CDR3aa: CASSIGSSTATREKLFF

abundance: NA
v_gene: TRBV18
d_gene: NA
j_gene: TRBJ1-5
CDR3nt: TGTGCCAGCTCACCAGACACAGACGGCAATCAGCCCCAGCATTTT
CDR3aa: CASSPDTDGNQPQHF

abundance: medium-sized
v_gene: TRBV7-9
d_gene: NA
j_gene: TRBJ1-1
CDR3nt: TGTGCCAGCAGCAAAGGGGGGGTAACTGAAGCTTTCTTT
CDR3aa: CASSKGGVTEAFF

abundance: once
v_gene: TRBV7-3
d_gene: TRBD1
j_gene: TRBJ2-5
CDR3nt: TGTGCCAGCAGCTCTGATGGACAGGGGGTGAGGGGGACCCAGTACTTC
CDR3aa: CASSSDGQGVRGTQYF

abundance: NA
v_gene: TRBV4-3
d_gene: NA
j_gene: TRBJ2-3
CDR3nt: TGCGCCAGCAGCCAAGATGAGGGTGGCTTCGGCACAGATACGCAGTATTTT
CDR3aa: CASSQDEGGFGTDTQYF

abundance: once
v_gene: TRBV27
d_gene: NA
j_gene: TRBJ1-1
CDR3nt: TGTGCCACCGTGGGTGGGCAGCTGAACACTGAAGCTTTCTTT
CDR3aa: CATVGGQLNTEAFF

abundance: NA
v_gene: TRBV5-6
d_gene: TRBD1
j_gene: TRBJ2-5
CDR3nt: TGTGCCAGCAGCTTGAATGGACAGGGCCAAGAGACCCAGTACTTC
CDR3aa: CASSLNGQGQETQYF

abundance: NA
v_gene: TRBV18
d_gene: NA
j_gene: TRBJ2-1
CDR3nt: TGTGCCAGCTCACCAGAGCGCAATGAGCAGTTCTTC
CDR3aa: CASSPERNEQFF

abundance: NA
v_gene: TRBV2
d_gene: NA
j_gene: TRBJ2-7
CDR3nt: TGTGCCAGCAAGGATCGGAGTTCCAAATACGAGCAGTACTTC
CDR3aa: CASKDRSSKYEQYF

abundance: NA
v_gene: TRBV10-3
d_gene: TRBD1
j_gene: TRBJ2-3
CDR3nt: TGTGCCATCAGTGACATAACCGGCGGGACAGGGACAGATACGCAGTATTTT
CDR3aa: CAISDITGGTGTDTQYF

abundance: once
v_gene: TRBV28
d_gene: NA
j_gene: TRBJ2-1
CDR3nt: TGTGCCAGCAGACTGAGCGGCTCCTACAATGAGCAGTTCTTC
CDR3aa: CASRLSGSYNEQFF

abundance: NA
v_gene: TRBV27
d_gene: NA
j_gene: TRBJ2-7
CDR3nt: TGTGCCAGCAGTTCGGTTGGGCAGACCAACTACGAGCAGTACTTC
CDR3aa: CASSSVGQTNYEQYF

abundance: NA
v_gene: TRBV19
d_gene: NA
j_gene: TRBJ1-1
CDR3nt: TGTGCCAGTAGCAGAGAGCAGTGGGGCGGTGAAGCTTTCTTT
CDR3aa: CASSREQWGGEAFF

abundance: NA
v_gene: TRBV18
d_gene: TRBD1
j_gene: TRBJ2-2
CDR3nt: TGTGCCAGCTCACCACGGAGACAGGGCCCTAGTAGGACCGGGGAGCTGTTTTTT
CDR3aa: CASSPRRQGPSRTGELFF